This T cell receptor (beta chain) stems from a study of human T cells and chemical hapten exposure. Study-level information: Application of 0.01% DPC to the upper back was done by patch test, with a reading at 6 days. Findings and limits, study-wide: In the PT1 data, expanded TCR counts showed a positive correlation with patch test score. With regard to DPC sensitization, TCRs above 1 in 1000 frequency did not change.

This clonotype has at least ten counts. The antigen remains unidentified. MiXCR, applied by TCRdb to the RACE reads, yields one record per CDR3 protein. The sample contains about 200,000 distinct CDR3 sequences, 20% to 25% of which appear only once. Time point defined: patch test 3, about 24 weeks after DPC sensitization. Specified treatment: therapeutic diphenylcyclopropenone sensitization with weekly scalp DPC. The receptor comes from a woman aged 40 to 55 with alopecia areata. Some clones in this sample may be carry-over from other donors' samples. The source material was whole blood, sampled in connection with sensitization to the hapten diphenylcyclopropenone (DPC).

Here the CDR3 DNA reads TGCGCCAGCAGCTCAGGTTTTCGACAGGGTGGCGGGAGGGGGCAGTTCTTC. Its protein is CASSSGFRQGGGRGQFF. The chain joins TRBV4-3 to TRBJ2-1; TRBD2 aligns across 9 bases. Germline V gene lookup returns CDR1 LGHNA and CDR2 YSLEER. This CDR3 has 17 amino acids. V trimming: 5 bases; J trimming: 12 bases; junction bases outside the gene matches: 20.